These 8 T cell receptor beta chains came from one sample sequenced in a study of OX40 agonist ivuxolimab in advanced cancers. Library method: the immunoSEQ multiplex PCR assay. In TCRdb, the immuneACCESS table is reduced to in-frame sequences with V and J assigned. These tables do not hold every clone; where another copy was compared, an unresolved V gene accounts for under half, and the others remain unexplained. The sample table lists 85,000 to 120,000 clones, around nine tenths of them with a count of one. The ten most abundant clones make up around 0.47% of the sample. The material sequenced was CD4+ or CD8+ T cells sorted from blood, taken in a trial of the OX40 agonist ivuxolimab. The receptors here all came from an adult with an advanced solid tumor such as melanoma, head and neck, liver or kidney cancer.

As DNA, the CDR3 is TGTGCCAGCAGCCAAGGGACAGTCAAAAACATTCAGTACTTC. As protein: CASSQGTVKNIQYF. The chain couples TRBV4-2 to TRBJ2-4, with D possibly being TRBD1 (6 bases). The CDR3 contains 14 residues. CDR1 is LGHNA and CDR2 is YNFKEQ in the germline V gene. Trimming took off 1 base at V and 3 bases at J, with 7 bases between the two ends.

V and J are TRBV14 and TRBJ2-2; 9 bases are shared with TRBD2. In germline, CDR1 is SGHDN, CDR2 FVKESK. The CDR3 loop spans 16 amino acids. After removal of 3 bases from V and 1 base from J, the junction contained 3 bases not matched to a gene. CDR3 sequence reads: CASSQGLALNTGELFF. Here the CDR3 DNA reads TGTGCCAGCAGCCAGGGACTAGCCCTGAACACCGGGGAGCTGTTTTTT.

This chain links TRBV11-2 with TRBJ2-2; 7 bases align to TRBD1. CDR3 length equals 17 residues. J was trimmed by 0 bases and V by 5 bases; bases with no gene match: 9. The germline gives CDR1 SGHAT, CDR2 FQNNGV. The CDR3 sequence is CASSRRTGVANTGELFF. CDR3 DNA sequence: TGTGCCAGCAGCCGCAGGACAGGCGTCGCGAACACCGGGGAGCTGTTTTTT.

The chain combines TRBV10-3 with TRBJ2-7, with 10 bases matching TRBD1. Germline V CDR1 and CDR2: ENHRY, SYGVKD. V shed 2 bases, J shed 2 bases, and the junction held 6 bases outside the gene matches. CDR3 size: 16 residues. The CDR3 here is CAISEPPGQGPYEQYF. The CDR3 bases are TGTGCCATCAGTGAGCCTCCGGGACAGGGGCCCTACGAGCAGTACTTC.

The V and J genes are TRBV7-3 and TRBJ2-2, with 13 bases aligning to TRBD2. Germline V gene sequence: CDR1 SGHTA, CDR2 FQGTGA. With V trimmed by 2 bases and J by 6 bases, 3 bases remained unmatched. There are 16 residues in the CDR3. CDR3 in amino acids: CASSLSGLAGPGELFF. CDR3 coding DNA: TGTGCCAGCAGCTTATCGGGACTAGCGGGGCCCGGGGAGCTGTTTTTT.

This rearrangement joins TRBV6-1 to TRBJ2-1; perhaps D is TRBD1 or TRBD2 (5 bases each). V shed 6 bases and J shed 4 bases, with 10 bases lying between them. CDR3 length equals 13 residues. The germline CDR1 and CDR2 sequences are MNHNS and SASEGT. CDR3 loop: CASSRDGYNEQFF. Here the CDR3 DNA reads TGTGCCAGCAGCCGGGACGGTTACAATGAGCAGTTCTTC.

The chain recombines TRBV19 with TRBJ2-3; 13 nucleotides line up with TRBD2. CDR3 size: 20 residues. V trimming: 3 bases; J trimming: 0 bases; junction bases outside the gene matches: 12. Germline V gene data show CDR1 as LNHDA and CDR2 as SQIVND (reference sequence). CDR3 bases: TGTGCCAGTAGTATGGAATTGGGACTAGCGGGGTTCTCTAGCACAGATACGCAGTATTTT. It specifies CASSMELGLAGFSSTDTQYF.

The chain joins TRBV5-4 to TRBJ1-4; tentative D call: TRBD1 (6 bases). Germline values: CDR1 SGHNT, CDR2 YYREEE (reference sequence). V gave up 7 bases and J gave up 3 bases, with 10 bases separating them. This CDR3 contains 13 residues. CDR3 in amino acids: CASSGHANEKLFF. The CDR3 DNA reads as TGTGCCAGCTCGGGACACGCTAATGAAAAACTGTTTTTT.